This TCR beta chain was captured in a study of blood T cell repertoires in COVID-19. Profiling relied on immunoSEQ multiplex PCR, and the TCRdb table lists in-frame clones only, not all of them. The table lists about 140,000 clones, 88% of them singletons. The source of this sequence is a man aged 50-59 years with active or convalescent COVID-19. Sequencing used peripheral blood.

The chain's CDR3 is CASSLKGGDRVTEAFF. The CDR3 coding sequence is TGCGCCAGCAGCTTGAAAGGAGGGGATCGGGTCACTGAAGCTTTCTTT. The chain uses TRBV5-1 and TRBJ1-1, with D perhaps matching TRBD1 (5 bases). The CDR3 extends over 16 amino acids. Germline V lookup: CDR1 SGHRS, CDR2 YFSETQ. Deletions cut 1 base from V and 4 bases from J, with 17 bases between.